This TCR beta chain was recovered during a study of T-cell reconstitution after alpha-beta-depleted transplantation in children. This clonotype was observed many times. Preparing the TCRbeta library involved the use of unique molecular identifiers. TCRdb re-derived calls from the PCR reads in MiXCR, one entry per CDR3 protein. The table records hundreds of thousands of distinct CDR3 sequences, more than 10% of them present only once. This CDR3 has 9 residues. Deletions cut 11 bases from V and 6 bases from J, with 5 bases between. This specimen consisted of PBMCs from the stem cell graft donor, obtained from the stem cell graft. This TCR was recovered from a human donor who donated a stem cell graft to a child with acute lymphoblastic leukemia. The chain uses TRBV12-3 or TRBV12-4 and TRBJ2-4; no clear D gene. CDR3 nucleotides: TGTGCCCCCGTAAACATTCAGTACTTC. It encodes CAPVNIQYF.